A single T cell receptor beta chain is shown here with its context. Antigen: not known. J lost 5 bases, V lost 4 bases, and 1 base had no gene match. Germline assignment: CDR1 MRHNA and CDR2 SNTAGT. This CDR3 contains 13 residues. With 60 Vbeta and 13 Jbeta primers, the PCR was carried out. Data came from immunoSEQ multiplex PCR; TCRdb stores just in-frame clones and leaves some out. The sample records approximately 110,000 clones, about four fifths being singletons. This sample was included in a study of cytomegalovirus exposure and HLA in healthy donors. General study findings and limits: Productive rates of about 90% or about 30% were seen for most TCR beta V segments in an earlier analysis. Donor immune exposure was known only as CMV serostatus.

The chain has TRBV6-4 and TRBJ2-7; 11 nucleotides line up with TRBD1. Specimen: PBMCs. The source is a man aged 30-40 years in good health and CMV-seropositive. This CDR3 reads CASSGGQGDEQYF. The CDR3 DNA reads TGTGCCAGCAGTGGGGGACAGGGGGACGAGCAGTACTTC.